Listed here are 8 T cell receptor beta chains from one sample, sequenced in a study of T-cell reconstitution after alpha-beta-depleted transplantation in children. A library of TCRbeta sequences, prepared with unique molecular identifiers, was generated. Each CDR3 protein is one row after TCRdb ran MiXCR on the PCR reads. The repertoire includes 450,000 to 550,000 distinct CDR3 sequences, 11% of them detected once, and roughly 15% sits in the top ten. The sample here was PBMCs, mostly from graft donor cells, taken 180 days after TCRalphabeta/CD19-depleted stem cell transplant. Every receptor here comes from a female patient between 2 and 15 years old who had a stem cell transplant for aplastic anemia, so the T cells may come from the graft donor.

The chain is built from TRBV6-4 and TRBJ2-2, with 7 bases fitting TRBD1. This CDR3 has 14 residues. In germline, CDR1 is MRHNA, CDR2 SNTAGT. The ends lost 7 bases at V and 3 bases at J; junction bases unmatched: 5. CDR3 amino acids: CASTRTGHTGELFF. The CDR3, as DNA: TGTGCCAGCACCAGGACAGGCCACACCGGGGAGCTGTTTTTT.

The chain carries TRBV7-7 and TRBJ2-3; tentative D call: TRBD2 (6 bases). Germline CDR1 and CDR2: SSHAT and FNYEAQ (reference sequence). This CDR3 region has 15 residues. The V end was cut by 5 bases, the J end by 4 bases, with 16 bases between. CDR3 sequence: CASSATSSFADTQYF. CDR3 nucleotide sequence: TGTGCCAGCAGCGCGACTAGTAGTTTCGCAGATACGCAGTATTTT.

The chain combines TRBV20-1 with TRBJ2-5; 10 bases align to TRBD2. Per the germline V gene, CDR1 is DFQATT and CDR2 is SNEGSKA (reference sequence). The ends lost 1 base at V and 1 base at J; junction bases unmatched: 9. The CDR3 totals 17 residues. CDR3 amino acids: CSARASRLAGLQETQYF. The CDR3 region has the DNA TGCAGTGCTAGAGCATCGAGACTAGCGGGCCTCCAAGAGACCCAGTACTTC.

The CDR3 protein is CATSDFAPGQRVNEQFF. The CDR3 region has the DNA TGTGCCACCAGTGATTTTGCGCCGGGACAGCGGGTCAATGAGCAGTTCTTC. The chain employs TRBV24-1 and TRBJ2-1, with D perhaps matching TRBD1 (7 bases). The CDR3 is made up of 17 amino acids. Trimming removed 1 base from V and 6 bases from J, with 18 bases in between. Germline CDR1 is KGHDR and CDR2 is SFDVKD.

This clonotype was seen a handful of times. The rearrangement links TRBV5-1 to TRBJ2-7; D may be TRBD2 (6 bases). Germline V CDR1 and CDR2: SGHRS, YFSETQ. This CDR3 has 14 amino acids. Deletions cut 6 bases from V and 4 bases from J, with 17 bases between. The CDR3 bases are TGCGCCAGCATCGGGAGCGGTCCGTTATACGAGCAGTACGTC. This encodes CASIGSGPLYEQYV.

The V gene is TRBV30, the J gene TRBJ2-7; D is perhaps TRBD2 (5 bases). CDR1 is GTSNPN, CDR2 SVGIG, per germline (reference sequence). The length of the CDR3 is 11 residues. V was pared by 0 bases and J by 7 bases, with 7 bases between. CDR3: CAWSVSGEQYF. In nucleotides, the CDR3 is TGTGCCTGGAGTGTATCGGGGGAGCAGTACTTC.

The chain carries TRBV7-9 and TRBJ1-2; the D gene is possibly TRBD1 (5 bases). Trimming pared 5 bases from V and 8 bases from J, leaving 18 bases between. CDR1 SEHNR and CDR2 FQNEAQ come from the germline V gene (reference sequence). The CDR3 has 14 residues. The DNA of the CDR3 is TGTGCCAGCAGCCCAGGAGGGGAAATTAGGGGCTACACCTTC. It is translated as CASSPGGEIRGYTF.

This clonotype was observed at least ten times. CDR3 residues: CASSESYTEAFF. In DNA form, the CDR3 reads TGTGCCAGCAGTGAAAGCTACACTGAAGCTTTCTTT. The chain recombines TRBV25-1 with TRBJ1-1; D gene ambiguous. CDR3 length: 12 residues. V dropped 2 bases and J dropped 3 bases, with 4 bases sitting between them. Per germline, CDR1 MGHDK and CDR2 SYGVNS.